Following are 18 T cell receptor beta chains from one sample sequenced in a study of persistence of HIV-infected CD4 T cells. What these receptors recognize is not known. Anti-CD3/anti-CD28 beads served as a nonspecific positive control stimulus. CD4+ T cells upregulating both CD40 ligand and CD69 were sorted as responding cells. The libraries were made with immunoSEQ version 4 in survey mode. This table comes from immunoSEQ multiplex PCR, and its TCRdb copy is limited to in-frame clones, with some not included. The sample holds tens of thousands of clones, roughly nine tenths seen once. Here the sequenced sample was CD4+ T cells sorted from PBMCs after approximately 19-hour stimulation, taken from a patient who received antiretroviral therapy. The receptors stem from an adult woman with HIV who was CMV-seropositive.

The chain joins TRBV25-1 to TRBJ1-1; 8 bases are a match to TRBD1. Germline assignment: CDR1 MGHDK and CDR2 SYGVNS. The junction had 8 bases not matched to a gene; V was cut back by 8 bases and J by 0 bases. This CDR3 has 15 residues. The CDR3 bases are TGTGCCAGCGCCGGAGTGGGACAGGTGAACACTGAAGCTTTCTTT. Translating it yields CASAGVGQVNTEAFF. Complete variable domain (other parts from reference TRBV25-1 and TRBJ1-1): EADIYQTPRYLVIGTGKKITLECSQTMGHDKMYWYQQDPGMELHLIHYSYGVNSTEKGDLSSESTVSRIRTEHFPLTLESARPSHTSQYLCASAGVGQVNTEAFFGQGTRLTVV.

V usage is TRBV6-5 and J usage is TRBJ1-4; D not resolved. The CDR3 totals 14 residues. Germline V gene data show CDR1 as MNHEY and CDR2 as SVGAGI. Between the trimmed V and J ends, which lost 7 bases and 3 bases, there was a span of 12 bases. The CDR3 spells CASTRVGANEKLFF. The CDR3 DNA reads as TGTGCCAGCACCCGGGTGGGAGCTAATGAAAAACTGTTTTTT.

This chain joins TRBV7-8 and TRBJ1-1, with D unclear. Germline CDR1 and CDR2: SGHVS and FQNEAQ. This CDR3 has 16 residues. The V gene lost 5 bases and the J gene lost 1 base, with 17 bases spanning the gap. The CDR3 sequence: CASSPTGLGGNTEAFF. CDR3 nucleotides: TGTGCCAGCAGCCCTACCGGGCTTGGAGGGAACACTGAAGCTTTCTTT.

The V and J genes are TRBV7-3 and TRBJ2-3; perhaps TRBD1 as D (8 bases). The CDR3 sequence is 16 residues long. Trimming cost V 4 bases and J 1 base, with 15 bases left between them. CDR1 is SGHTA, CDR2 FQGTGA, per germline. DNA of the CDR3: TGTGCCAGCAGCTGGGGTACAGGGGGGGGCACAGATACGCAGTATTTT. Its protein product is CASSWGTGGGTDTQYF.

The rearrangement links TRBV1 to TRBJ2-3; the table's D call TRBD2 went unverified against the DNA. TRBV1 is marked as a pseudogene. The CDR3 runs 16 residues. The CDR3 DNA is TGCACCAGCAGCCAAGATGCGACTAGCGGGGGAGATACGCAGTATTTT. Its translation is CTSSQDATSGGDTQYF.

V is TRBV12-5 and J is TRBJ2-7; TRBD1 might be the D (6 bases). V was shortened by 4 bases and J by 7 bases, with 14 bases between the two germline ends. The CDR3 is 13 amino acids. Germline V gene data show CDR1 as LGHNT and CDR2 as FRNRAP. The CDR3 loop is CASGSHRAREQYV. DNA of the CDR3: TGTGCTAGTGGTTCCCACAGGGCTCGGGAGCAGTACGTC.

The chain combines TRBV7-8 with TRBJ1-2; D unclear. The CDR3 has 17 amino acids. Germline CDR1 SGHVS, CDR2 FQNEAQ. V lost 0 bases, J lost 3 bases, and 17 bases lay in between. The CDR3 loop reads CASSLAPRGPRDYGYTF. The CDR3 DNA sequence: TGTGCCAGCAGCTTAGCCCCTCGCGGGCCCCGTGACTATGGCTACACCTTC.

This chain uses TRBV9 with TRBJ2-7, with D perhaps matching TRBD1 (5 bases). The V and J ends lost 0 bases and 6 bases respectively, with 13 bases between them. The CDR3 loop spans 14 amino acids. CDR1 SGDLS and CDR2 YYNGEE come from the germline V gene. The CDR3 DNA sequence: TGTGCCAGCAGCGTAGAGGCCCAGGGCGGCGAGCAGTACTTC. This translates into CASSVEAQGGEQYF.

CDR3: CASSLIGDYGYTF. DNA for the CDR3: TGTGCCAGCAGCTTGATAGGGGACTATGGCTACACCTTC. This sequence joins TRBV5-5 and TRBJ1-2; tentatively, D is TRBD1 (5 bases). Germline V gene lookup returns CDR1 SGHKS and CDR2 YYEKEE (reference sequence). CDR3 length equals 13 residues. The V gene lost 1 base and the J gene lost 3 bases, with 7 bases spanning the gap. The full variable domain, in which reference TRBV5-5 and TRBJ1-2 provide the parts outside the CDR3, is DAGVTQSPTHLIKTRGQQVTLRCSPISGHKSVSWYQQVLGQGPQFIFQYYEKEERGRGNFPDRFSARQFPNYSSELNVNALLLGDSALYLCASSLIGDYGYTFGSGTRLTVV.

CDR3 coding DNA: TGTGCCACCATTCAGACAGTCGGTTATAATTCACCCCTCCACTTT. It specifies CATIQTVGYNSPLHF. This chain joins TRBV27 and TRBJ1-6; D may be TRBD1 (5 bases). The ends were cut back, 10 bases at V and 4 bases at J, with 17 bases in the middle. Germline CDR1 and CDR2: MNHEY and SMNVEV (reference sequence). This CDR3 is 15 amino acids long.

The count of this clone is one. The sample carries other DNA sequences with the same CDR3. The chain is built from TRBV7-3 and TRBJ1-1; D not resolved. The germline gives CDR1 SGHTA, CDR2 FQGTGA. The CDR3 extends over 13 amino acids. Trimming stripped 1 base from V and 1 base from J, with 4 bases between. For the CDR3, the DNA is TGTGCCAGCAGCTTAAATCGGAACACTGAAGCTTTCTTT. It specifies CASSLNRNTEAFF. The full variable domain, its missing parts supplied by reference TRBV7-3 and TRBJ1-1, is GAGVSQTPSNKVTEKGKYVELRCDPISGHTALYWYRQSLGQGPEFLIYFQGTGAADDSGLPNDRFFAVRPEGSVSTLKIQRTERGDSAVYLCASSLNRNTEAFFGQGTRLTVV.

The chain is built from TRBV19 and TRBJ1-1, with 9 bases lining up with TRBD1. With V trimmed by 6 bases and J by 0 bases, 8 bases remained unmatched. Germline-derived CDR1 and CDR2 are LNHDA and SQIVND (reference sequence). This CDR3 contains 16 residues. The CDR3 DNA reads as TGTGCCAGTAGGATGGGACAGGGCGGGATGAACACTGAAGCTTTCTTT. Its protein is CASRMGQGGMNTEAFF.

The CDR3 region has the DNA TGCGCCAGCAGCGTCGGGGCCGCCACTGAAGCTTTCTTT. This encodes CASSVGAATEAFF. The chain uses TRBV5-1 and TRBJ1-1; a possible D gene is TRBD1 (5 bases). CDR1 is SGHRS and CDR2 is YFSETQ in the germline V gene. The CDR3 runs to 13 residues. V dropped 4 bases and J dropped 4 bases, with 11 bases sitting between them.

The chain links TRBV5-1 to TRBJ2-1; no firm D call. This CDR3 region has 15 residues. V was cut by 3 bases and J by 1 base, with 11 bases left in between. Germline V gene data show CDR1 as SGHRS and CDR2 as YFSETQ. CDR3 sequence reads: CASSSDTSSYNEQFF. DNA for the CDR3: TGCGCCAGCAGCTCCGACACTTCGTCCTACAATGAGCAGTTCTTC.

The CDR3 loop reads CASSILGGKSEAFF. The CDR3 DNA is TGTGCCAGCAGTATCCTTGGGGGGAAGAGTGAAGCTTTCTTT. The chain employs TRBV2 and TRBJ1-1; TRBD1 is a possible D gene (5 bases). V was pared by 5 bases and J by 7 bases, with 17 bases between. This CDR3 contains 14 residues. Germline CDR1 SNHLY, CDR2 FYNNEI.

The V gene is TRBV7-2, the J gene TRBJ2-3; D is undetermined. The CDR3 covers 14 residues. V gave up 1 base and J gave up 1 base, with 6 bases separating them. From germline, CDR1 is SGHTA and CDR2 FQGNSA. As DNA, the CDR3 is TGTGCCAGCAGCTTAGACGTAGGCACAGATACGCAGTATTTT. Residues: CASSLDVGTDTQYF.

CDR3 nucleotide sequence: TGTGCCAGCACAAAGAGGGGGCCAGAGACCCAGTACTTC. Translated: CASTKRGPETQYF. The chain links TRBV7-9 to TRBJ2-5; TRBD1 matches at 7 bases. After removal of 7 bases from V and 4 bases from J, the junction contained 6 bases not matched to a gene. Germline lookup yields CDR1 SEHNR and CDR2 FQNEAQ (reference sequence). This CDR3 spans 13 amino acids.

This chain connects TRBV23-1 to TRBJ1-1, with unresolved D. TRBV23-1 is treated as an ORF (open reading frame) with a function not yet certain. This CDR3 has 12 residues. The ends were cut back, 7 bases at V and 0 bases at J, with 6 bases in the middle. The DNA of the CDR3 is TGCGCCAGCACGACGGTGAACACTGAAGCTTTCTTT. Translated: CASTTVNTEAFF.